Each of the 10 T cell receptor beta chains below was sequenced from the same sample in a study of blood T cell repertoires in COVID-19. Method: immunoSEQ multiplex PCR; TCRdb's copy keeps in-frame clones and lacks some. The sample includes over 110,000 clones, about 89% of them seen just once. Sequencing input: PBMCs or T cells enriched from blood (not recorded which). The receptors were gathered from a man aged 55 to 69 who had recovered from COVID-19.

This sequence joins TRBV28 and TRBJ2-1, with D possibly TRBD1 on 5 matching bases. The CDR3 spans 14 residues. CDR1 is MDHEN, CDR2 SYDVKM, per germline. V lost 6 bases and J 7 bases, leaving 16 bases between the germline ends. The CDR3 reads CASRPNSGWNEQFF. The CDR3, as DNA: TGTGCCAGCAGACCTAATTCAGGGTGGAATGAGCAGTTCTTC.

V gene TRBV11-1 combines with J gene TRBJ2-7; D remains unclear. CDR3 length: 12 residues. Trimming shortened V by 5 bases and J by 5 bases, and 10 bases separated the two germline ends. Germline V gene data show CDR1 as SGHAT and CDR2 as FQDESV (reference sequence). In DNA form, the CDR3 reads TGTGCCAGCAGCCTTAGAAGCGACGAGCAGTACTTC. It specifies CASSLRSDEQYF.

A few counts support this clone. The V gene is TRBV18, the J gene TRBJ2-1, with TRBD2 as a possible D gene (5 bases). Germline V gene sequence: CDR1 KGHSH, CDR2 LQKENI. The V end was cut by 2 bases, the J end by 5 bases, with 10 bases between. The CDR3 has 14 amino acids. Here the CDR3 DNA reads TGTGCCAGCTCACCAACGGGAATCCACAATGAGCAGTTCTTC. This gives the protein CASSPTGIHNEQFF.

The chain's CDR3 is CAWAGTVGNTIYF. CDR3 sequence (DNA): TGTGCCTGGGCCGGGACAGTTGGAAACACCATATATTTT. V gene TRBV30 combines with J gene TRBJ1-3; 7 bases line up with TRBD1. Germline lookup yields CDR1 GTSNPN and CDR2 SVGIG (reference sequence). The ends lost 5 bases at V and 3 bases at J; junction bases unmatched: 4. This CDR3 comprises 13 residues. The full variable domain, its missing parts supplied by reference TRBV30 and TRBJ1-3, is SQTIHQWPATLVQPVGSPLSLECTVEGTSNPNLYWYRQAAGRGLQLLFYSVGIGQISSEVPQNLSASRPQDRQFILSSKKLLLSDSGFYLCAWAGTVGNTIYFGEGSWLTVV.

This chain uses TRBV19 with TRBJ2-2; the D is unclear. The CDR3 runs 15 residues. Germline V lookup: CDR1 LNHDA, CDR2 SQIVND (reference sequence). V dropped 3 bases and J dropped 7 bases, with 15 bases sitting between them. CDR3 sequence (DNA): TGTGCCAGTAGTATCTTTGGGCCAACGGACGGGGAGCTGTTTTTT. Translated, it gives CASSIFGPTDGELFF.

CDR3 protein: CASSLGEGLHF. CDR3 DNA sequence: TGTGCCAGCAGCCTCGGAGAGGGCCTCCACTTT. The J gene is TRBJ1-6, the V gene TRBV12-3 or TRBV12-4; no clear D. Trimming took off 6 bases at V and 15 bases at J, with 12 bases between the two ends. The CDR3 contains 11 residues.

The rearrangement joins TRBV18 to TRBJ1-4, with 7 nucleotides matching TRBD1. This CDR3 spans 14 amino acids. Germline values: CDR1 KGHSH, CDR2 LQKENI. V trimming: 3 bases; J trimming: 7 bases; junction bases outside the gene matches: 5. CDR3 DNA: TGTGCCAGCTCACCGGGACAGATGATTGAAAAACTGTTTTTT. Protein: CASSPGQMIEKLFF. Using reference TRBV18 and TRBJ1-4 for the parts outside the CDR3, the full variable domain is NAGVMQNPRHLVRRRGQEARLRCSPMKGHSHVYWYRQLPEEGLKFMVYLQKENIIDESGMPKERFSAEFPKEGPSILRIQQVVRGDSAAYFCASSPGQMIEKLFFGSGTQLSVL.

The CDR3 bases are TGTGCCAGCTCACCAAATAGGGTAGCGGGGCGTTTCTCCTACAATGAGCAGTTCTTC. Protein: CASSPNRVAGRFSYNEQFF. The chain combines TRBV18 with TRBJ2-1; 8 nucleotides agree with TRBD2. Germline CDR1 KGHSH, CDR2 LQKENI. There are 19 residues in the CDR3. The J segment lost 0 bases and the V segment lost 2 bases, leaving 12 bases of the junction unmatched.

The rearrangement links TRBV27 to TRBJ2-3; TRBD2 is a possible D gene (7 bases). This CDR3 comprises 16 residues. Germline-derived CDR1 and CDR2 are MNHEY and SMNVEV (reference sequence). Trimming pared 5 bases from V and 6 bases from J, leaving 21 bases between. The CDR3 is CASSPNSGRGADTQYF. The CDR3 DNA reads as TGTGCCAGCAGTCCCAACTCGGGGAGGGGGGCGGATACGCAGTATTTT.

The CDR3 DNA is TGTGCCAGTAGTGGGGGACTAGCGGAAGAGACCCAGTACTTC. Translated, it gives CASSGGLAEETQYF. J is TRBJ2-5 and V is TRBV19, with 11 bases aligning to TRBD2. Germline assignment: CDR1 LNHDA and CDR2 SQIVND (reference sequence). This CDR3 region has 14 residues. Trimming cost V 5 bases and J 3 bases; bases outside gene matches: 2.